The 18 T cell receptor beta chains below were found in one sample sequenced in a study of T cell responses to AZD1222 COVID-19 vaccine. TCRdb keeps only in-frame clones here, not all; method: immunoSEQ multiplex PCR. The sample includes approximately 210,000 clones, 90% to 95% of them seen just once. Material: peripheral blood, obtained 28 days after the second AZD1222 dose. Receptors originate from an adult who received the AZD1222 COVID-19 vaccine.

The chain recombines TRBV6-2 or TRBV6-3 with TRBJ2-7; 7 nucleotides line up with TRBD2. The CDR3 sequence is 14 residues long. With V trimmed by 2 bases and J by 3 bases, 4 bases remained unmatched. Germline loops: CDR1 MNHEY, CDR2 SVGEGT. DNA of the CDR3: TGTGCCAGCAGTTACCGAAGCGGGGTCTACGAGCAGTACTTC. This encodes CASSYRSGVYEQYF.

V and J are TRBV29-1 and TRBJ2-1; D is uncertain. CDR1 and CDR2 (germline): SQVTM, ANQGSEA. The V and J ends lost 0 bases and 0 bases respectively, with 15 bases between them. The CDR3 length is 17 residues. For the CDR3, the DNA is TGCAGCGTTGAAGATATTGGCGGACCCAGCTCCTACAATGAGCAGTTCTTC. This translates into CSVEDIGGPSSYNEQFF.

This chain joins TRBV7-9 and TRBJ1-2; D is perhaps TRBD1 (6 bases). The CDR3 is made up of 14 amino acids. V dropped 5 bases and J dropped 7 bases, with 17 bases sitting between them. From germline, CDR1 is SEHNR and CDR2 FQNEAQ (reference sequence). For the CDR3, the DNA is TGTGCCAGCAGCCCAGGCCCATTACAGGGTGGCTACACCTTC. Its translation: CASSPGPLQGGYTF.

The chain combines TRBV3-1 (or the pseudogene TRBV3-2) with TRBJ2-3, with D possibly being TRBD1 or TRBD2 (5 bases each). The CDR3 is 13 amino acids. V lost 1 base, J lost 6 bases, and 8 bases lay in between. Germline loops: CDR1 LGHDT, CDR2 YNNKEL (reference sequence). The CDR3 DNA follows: TGTGCCAGCAGCCAAGCGGGACCGGATACGCAGTATTTT. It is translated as CASSQAGPDTQYF.

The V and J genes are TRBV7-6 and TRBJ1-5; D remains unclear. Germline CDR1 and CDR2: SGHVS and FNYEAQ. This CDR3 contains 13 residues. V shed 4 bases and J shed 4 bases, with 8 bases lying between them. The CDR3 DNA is TGTGCCAGCAGCTCCCTCCCAAATCAGCCCCAGCATTTT. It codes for CASSSLPNQPQHF.

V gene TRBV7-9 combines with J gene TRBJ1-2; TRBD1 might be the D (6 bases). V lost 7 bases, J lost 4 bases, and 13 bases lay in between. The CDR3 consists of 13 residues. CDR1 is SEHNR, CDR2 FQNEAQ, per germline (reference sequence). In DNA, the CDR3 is TGTGCCAGCACTTTCGGGGGGGCCTATGGCTACACCTTC. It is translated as CASTFGGAYGYTF. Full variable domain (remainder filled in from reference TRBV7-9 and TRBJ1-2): DTGVSQNPRHKITKRGQNVTFRCDPISEHNRLYWYRQTLGQGPEFLTYFQNEAQLEKSRLLSDRFSAERPKGSFSTLEIQRTEQGDSAMYLCASTFGGAYGYTFGSGTRLTVV.

The CDR3 bases are TGTGCCAGCAGCCAAGAAAACGACAATGAGCAGTTCTTC. Amino acids: CASSQENDNEQFF. The chain couples TRBV4-2 to TRBJ2-1; D gene unclear. V was pared by 0 bases and J by 5 bases, with 5 bases between. The germline V gene has CDR1 LGHNA and CDR2 YNFKEQ. The CDR3 extends over 13 amino acids.

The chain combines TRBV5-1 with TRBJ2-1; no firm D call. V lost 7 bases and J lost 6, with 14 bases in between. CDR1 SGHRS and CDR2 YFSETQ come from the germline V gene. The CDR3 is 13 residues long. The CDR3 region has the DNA TGCGCCAGCGGGCTATACGTTATCAATGAGCAGTTCTTC. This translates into CASGLYVINEQFF.

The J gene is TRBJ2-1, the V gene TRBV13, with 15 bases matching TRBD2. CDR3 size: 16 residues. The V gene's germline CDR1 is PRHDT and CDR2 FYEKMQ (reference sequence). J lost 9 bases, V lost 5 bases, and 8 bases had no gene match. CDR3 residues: CASSIYGTSGRFEQFF. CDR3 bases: TGTGCCAGCAGCATATACGGGACTAGCGGGAGGTTTGAGCAGTTCTTC.

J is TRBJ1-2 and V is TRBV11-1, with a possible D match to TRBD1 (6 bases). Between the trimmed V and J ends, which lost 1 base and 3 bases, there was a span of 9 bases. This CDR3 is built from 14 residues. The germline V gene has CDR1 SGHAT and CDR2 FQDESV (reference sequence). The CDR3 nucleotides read TGTGCCAGCAGCTTAGGAGGACAGTACTATGGCTACACCTTC. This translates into CASSLGGQYYGYTF.

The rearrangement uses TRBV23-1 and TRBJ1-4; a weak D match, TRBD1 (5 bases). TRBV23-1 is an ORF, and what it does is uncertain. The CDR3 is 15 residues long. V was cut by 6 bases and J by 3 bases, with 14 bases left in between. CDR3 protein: CASRTIQGANEKLFF. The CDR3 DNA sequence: TGCGCCAGCAGAACGATCCAGGGTGCTAATGAAAAACTGTTTTTT.

The CDR3 spells CASRWTSGFTDTQYF. The CDR3 bases are TGCGCCAGCAGATGGACTAGCGGCTTCACAGATACGCAGTATTTT. This chain connects TRBV5-1 to TRBJ2-3, with 10 bases matching TRBD2. Per the germline V gene, CDR1 is SGHRS and CDR2 is YFSETQ. V lost 5 bases to trimming and J lost 2 bases; unmatched junction nucleotides: 5. This CDR3 has 15 residues.

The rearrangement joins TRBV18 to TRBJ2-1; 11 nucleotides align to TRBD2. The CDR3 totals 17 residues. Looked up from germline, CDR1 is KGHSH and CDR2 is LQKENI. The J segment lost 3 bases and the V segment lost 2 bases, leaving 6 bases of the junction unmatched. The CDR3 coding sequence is TGTGCCAGCTCACCAATTCTAGCGGGAGGTGGCTACAATGAGCAGTTCTTC. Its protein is CASSPILAGGGYNEQFF.

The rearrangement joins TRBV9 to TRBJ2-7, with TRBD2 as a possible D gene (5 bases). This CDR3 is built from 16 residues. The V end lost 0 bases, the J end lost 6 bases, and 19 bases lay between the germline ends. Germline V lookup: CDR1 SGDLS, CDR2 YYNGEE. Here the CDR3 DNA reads TGTGCCAGCAGCGTAGCTACGGTTGGTGGTGGGAGCGAGCAGTACTTC. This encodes CASSVATVGGGSEQYF.

The CDR3 DNA is TGCGCCAGCAGTTCTAGCGGCACAGATACGCAGTATTTT. Translation: CASSSSGTDTQYF. J is TRBJ2-3 and V is TRBV10-1, with a tentative D call TRBD2 (6 bases). Germline values: CDR1 WNHNN, CDR2 SYGVQD (reference sequence). The CDR3 covers 13 residues. Trimming removed 5 bases from V and 1 base from J, with 7 bases in between.

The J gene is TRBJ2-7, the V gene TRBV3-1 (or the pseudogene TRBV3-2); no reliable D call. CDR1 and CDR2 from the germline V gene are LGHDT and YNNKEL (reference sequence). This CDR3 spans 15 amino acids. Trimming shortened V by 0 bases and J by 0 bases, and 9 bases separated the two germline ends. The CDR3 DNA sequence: TGTGCCAGCAGCCAAGACCGAGTCCCCTCCTACGAGCAGTACTTC. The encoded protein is CASSQDRVPSYEQYF.

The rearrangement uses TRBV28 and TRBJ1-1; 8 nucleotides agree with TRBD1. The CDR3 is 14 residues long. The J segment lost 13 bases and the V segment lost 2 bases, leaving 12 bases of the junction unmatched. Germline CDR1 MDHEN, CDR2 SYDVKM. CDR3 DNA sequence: TGTGCCAGCAGTTTAGGCGCAGGGGGCAGGGAGGGTTTCTTT. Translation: CASSLGAGGREGFF.

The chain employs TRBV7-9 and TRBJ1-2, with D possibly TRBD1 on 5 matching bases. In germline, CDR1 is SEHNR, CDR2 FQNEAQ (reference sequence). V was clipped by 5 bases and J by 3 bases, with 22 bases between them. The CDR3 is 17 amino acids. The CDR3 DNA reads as TGTGCCAGCAGCCAAATCCGTTTCGGGGGTACCGACTATGGCTACACCTTC. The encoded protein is CASSQIRFGGTDYGYTF.